The 8 T cell receptor beta chains reported below all come from one sample, sequenced in a study of identical twins (dated by TCRdb to the mid-2010s). Libraries were built with 5' RACE. The run used an Illumina HiSeq 2000. The public reads were run again by TCRdb, first through fastp at Q25 and then through MiXCR, and only productive beta chains were kept. Each record represents a unique CDR3 protein, reported with the most common genes and DNA among its rows. Within this sample are hundreds of thousands of distinct CDR3 sequences, with 8% to 9% of them counted one time only. The top ten clones comprise 0.8% to 1% of the sample. This sample also appeared in a second study, on yellow fever vaccine responses in identical twins.

Sequenced sample: PBMCs. The receptors derive from a woman between 18 and 30 years old in good health.

This chain uses TRBV4-3 with TRBJ2-7; 7 bases line up with TRBD1. The germline V gene has CDR1 LGHNA and CDR2 YSLEER. Trimming removed 0 bases from V and 3 bases from J; junction bases left unmatched: 5. The CDR3 contains 15 residues. CDR3 loop: CASSQDDPGGYEQYF. In DNA form, the CDR3 reads TGCGCCAGCAGCCAAGATGACCCAGGGGGCTACGAGCAGTACTTC.

This clonotype was observed at least ten times. The chain carries TRBV7-9 and TRBJ2-1, with a possible D match to TRBD1 (7 bases). Looked up from germline, CDR1 is SEHNR and CDR2 is FQNEAQ (reference sequence). CDR3 length: 15 amino acids. V gave up 5 bases and J gave up 0 bases, with 11 bases separating them. The CDR3 region has the DNA TGTGCCAGCAGCGCGGGACAGAGCTCCTACAATGAGCAGTTCTTC. It specifies CASSAGQSSYNEQFF.

The chain recombines TRBV7-3 with TRBJ2-3; D might be TRBD2 (5 bases). The germline V and J ends were trimmed by 6 bases and 0 bases, with 13 bases remaining between them. CDR1 is SGHTA and CDR2 is FQGTGA in the germline V gene. The length of the CDR3 is 15 residues. The CDR3 region is CASSRTPASTDTQYF. CDR3 DNA sequence: TGTGCCAGCAGTCGGACTCCTGCGAGCACAGATACGCAGTATTTT.

The genes are TRBV5-1 and TRBJ2-1, with 12 bases that match TRBD1. Germline loops: CDR1 SGHRS, CDR2 YFSETQ. With 4 bases clipped from V and 6 bases from J, the junction kept 11 bases outside the gene matches. This CDR3 comprises 17 residues. The CDR3 DNA reads TGCGCCAGCAGCCCATACCGGGGGACAGGGGGCTCCAATGAGCAGTTCTTC. It is translated as CASSPYRGTGGSNEQFF.

This clonotype was seen a few times. This chain connects TRBV12-3 or TRBV12-4 to TRBJ2-7; D is unclear. Trimming took off 4 bases at V and 1 base at J, with 8 bases between the two ends. This CDR3 is 13 amino acids long. CDR3 nucleotide sequence: TGTGCCAGCAGTTCCCTCACGTCCTACGAGCAGTACTTC. Its protein is CASSSLTSYEQYF.

The chain employs TRBV12-3 or TRBV12-4 and TRBJ2-2; 11 positions agree with TRBD2. This CDR3 has 21 residues. V lost 4 bases to trimming and J lost 7 bases; unmatched junction nucleotides: 23. Written as DNA, the CDR3 is TGTGCCAGCAGTTCCCCACTGGGACTAGCGGAAATTAAATCGGCGGGCGGGGAGCTGTTTTTT. Its translation: CASSSPLGLAEIKSAGGELFF.

Only a few counts were recorded for this clonotype. This sequence joins TRBV28 and TRBJ2-7; TRBD1 might be the D (5 bases). This CDR3 region has 14 residues. The germline V gene encodes CDR1 MDHEN and CDR2 SYDVKM. The V end lost 3 bases, the J end lost 4 bases, and 13 bases lay between the germline ends. CDR3 in amino acids: CASSFVNRQYEQYF. CDR3 nucleotide sequence: TGTGCCAGCAGTTTTGTCAACAGGCAGTACGAGCAGTACTTC.

The rearrangement joins TRBV20-1 to TRBJ2-1, with a tentative D call TRBD1 (5 bases). V lost 4 bases, J lost 6 bases, and 10 bases lay in between. Germline CDR1 reads DFQATT; CDR2 reads SNEGSKA (reference sequence). This CDR3 has 12 amino acids. CDR3: CSATTALNEQFF. DNA of the CDR3: TGCAGTGCTACGACAGCACTCAATGAGCAGTTCTTC.